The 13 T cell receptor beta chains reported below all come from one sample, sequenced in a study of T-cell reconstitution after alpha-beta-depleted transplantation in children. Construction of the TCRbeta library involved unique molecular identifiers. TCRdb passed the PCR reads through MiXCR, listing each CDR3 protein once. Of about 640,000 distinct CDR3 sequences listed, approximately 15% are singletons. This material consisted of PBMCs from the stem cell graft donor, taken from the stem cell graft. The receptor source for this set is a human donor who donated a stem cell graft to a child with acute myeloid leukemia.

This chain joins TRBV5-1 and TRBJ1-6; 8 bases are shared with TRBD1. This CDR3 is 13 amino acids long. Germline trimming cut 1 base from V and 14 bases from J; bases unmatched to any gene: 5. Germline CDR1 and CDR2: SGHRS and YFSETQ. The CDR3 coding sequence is TGCGCCAGCAGCTTGCCTGGACAGGGTGCCCTCCACTTT. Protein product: CASSLPGQGALHF.

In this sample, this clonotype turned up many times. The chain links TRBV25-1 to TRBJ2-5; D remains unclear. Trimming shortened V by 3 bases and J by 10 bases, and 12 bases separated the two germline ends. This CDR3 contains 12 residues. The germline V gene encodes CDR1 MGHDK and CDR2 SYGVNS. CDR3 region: CASSEVVGVQYF. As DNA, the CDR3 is TGTGCCAGCAGTGAGGTTGTGGGTGTCCAGTACTTC. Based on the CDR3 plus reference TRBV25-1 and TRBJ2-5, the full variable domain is EADIYQTPRYLVIGTGKKITLECSQTMGHDKMYWYQQDPGMELHLIHYSYGVNSTEKGDLSSESTVSRIRTEHFPLTLESARPSHTSQYLCASSEVVGVQYFGPGTRLLVL.

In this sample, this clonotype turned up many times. This chain's CDR3 is CSAKKNRGFNTEAFF. The CDR3 DNA reads as TGCAGTGCTAAGAAAAACAGGGGTTTTAACACTGAAGCTTTCTTT. The V call is TRBV20-1, the J call TRBJ1-1; 7 nucleotides match TRBD1. The V segment lost 4 bases and the J segment 2 bases; nucleotides outside the gene matches: 10. The CDR3 totals 15 residues. In germline, CDR1 is DFQATT, CDR2 SNEGSKA (reference sequence).

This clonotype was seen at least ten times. The CDR3 region is CASSPGGTGNEQFF. The CDR3 coding sequence is TGTGCCAGCAGTCCTGGGGGGACGGGTAATGAGCAGTTCTTC. The chain recombines TRBV12-3 or TRBV12-4 with TRBJ2-1; tentative D call: TRBD2 (6 bases). The V end was cut by 5 bases, the J end by 7 bases, with 15 bases between. This CDR3 has 14 amino acids.

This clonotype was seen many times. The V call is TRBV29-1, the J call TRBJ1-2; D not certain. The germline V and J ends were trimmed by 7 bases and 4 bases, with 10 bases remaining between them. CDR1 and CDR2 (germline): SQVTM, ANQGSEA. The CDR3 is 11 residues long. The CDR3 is CSAQETYGYTF. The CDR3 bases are TGCAGCGCCCAGGAGACCTATGGCTACACCTTC.

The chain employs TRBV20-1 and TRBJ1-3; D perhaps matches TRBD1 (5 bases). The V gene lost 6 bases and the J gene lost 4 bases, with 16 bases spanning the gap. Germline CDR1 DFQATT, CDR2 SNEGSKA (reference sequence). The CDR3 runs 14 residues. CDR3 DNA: TGCAGTGCGAAGGGGCAAGCTAGCGGAAACACCATATATTTT. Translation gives CSAKGQASGNTIYF.

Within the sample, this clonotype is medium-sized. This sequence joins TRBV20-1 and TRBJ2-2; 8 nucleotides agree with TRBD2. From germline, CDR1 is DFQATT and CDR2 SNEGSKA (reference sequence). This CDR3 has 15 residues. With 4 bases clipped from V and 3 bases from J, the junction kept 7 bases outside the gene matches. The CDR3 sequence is CSAKRLAGDTGELFF. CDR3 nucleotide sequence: TGCAGTGCTAAACGGCTAGCGGGTGACACCGGGGAGCTGTTTTTT.

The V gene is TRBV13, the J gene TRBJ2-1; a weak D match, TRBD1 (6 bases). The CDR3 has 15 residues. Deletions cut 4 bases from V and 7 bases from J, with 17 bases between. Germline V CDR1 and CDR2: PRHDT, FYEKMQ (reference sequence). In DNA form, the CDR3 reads TGTGCCAGCAGCTCCCCGGACCAGGGGCGGAATGAGCAGTTCTTC. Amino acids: CASSSPDQGRNEQFF.

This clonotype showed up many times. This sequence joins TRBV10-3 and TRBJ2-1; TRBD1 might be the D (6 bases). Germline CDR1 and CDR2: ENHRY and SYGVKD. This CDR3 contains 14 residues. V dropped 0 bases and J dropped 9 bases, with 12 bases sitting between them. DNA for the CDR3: TGTGCCATCAGTGAGTCCGGGCAGGGGATTGAGCAGTTCTTC. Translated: CAISESGQGIEQFF.

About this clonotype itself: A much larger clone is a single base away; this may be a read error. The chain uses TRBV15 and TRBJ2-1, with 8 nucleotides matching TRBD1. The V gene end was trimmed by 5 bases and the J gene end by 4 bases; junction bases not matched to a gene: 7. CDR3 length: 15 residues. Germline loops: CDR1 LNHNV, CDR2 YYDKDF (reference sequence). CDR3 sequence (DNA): TGTGCCACCAGCCCCCCGGACAGGGCATACAATGAGCAGTTCTTC. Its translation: CATSPPDRAYNEQFF.

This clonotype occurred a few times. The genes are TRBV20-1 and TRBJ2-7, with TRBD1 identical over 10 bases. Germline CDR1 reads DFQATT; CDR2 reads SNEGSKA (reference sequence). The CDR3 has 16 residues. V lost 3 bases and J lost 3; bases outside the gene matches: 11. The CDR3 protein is CSASRPQDRGDYEQYF. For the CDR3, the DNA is TGCAGTGCTAGTCGCCCCCAGGACAGGGGGGACTACGAGCAGTACTTC.

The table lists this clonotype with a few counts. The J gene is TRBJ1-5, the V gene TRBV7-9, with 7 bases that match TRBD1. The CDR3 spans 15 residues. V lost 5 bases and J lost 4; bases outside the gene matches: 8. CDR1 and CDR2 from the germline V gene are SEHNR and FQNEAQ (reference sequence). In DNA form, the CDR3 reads TGTGCCAGCAGCCCGCCCGGGACAGAGAATCAGCCCCAGCATTTT. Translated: CASSPPGTENQPQHF.

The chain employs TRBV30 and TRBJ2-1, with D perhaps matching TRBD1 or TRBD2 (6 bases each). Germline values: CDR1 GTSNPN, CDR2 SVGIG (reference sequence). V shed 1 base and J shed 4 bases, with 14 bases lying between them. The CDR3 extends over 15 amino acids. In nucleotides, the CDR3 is TGTGCCTGGAGTGGCCTGGGGGGCCGTTACAATGAGCAGTTCTTC. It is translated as CAWSGLGGRYNEQFF. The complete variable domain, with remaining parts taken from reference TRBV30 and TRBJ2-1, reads SQTIHQWPATLVQPVGSPLSLECTVEGTSNPNLYWYRQAAGRGLQLLFYSVGIGQISSEVPQNLSASRPQDRQFILSSKKLLLSDSGFYLCAWSGLGGRYNEQFFGPGTRLTVL.